This T cell receptor beta chain was identified in a study of Ad26.COV2.S vaccination and SARS-CoV-2 variants. For the study at large: Once or twice, 56 days apart, Ad26.COV2.S was delivered intramuscularly.

CDR3 length equals 17 residues. Per germline, CDR1 SGHTS and CDR2 YDEGEE. Trimming at V came to 1 base and at J to 6 bases, leaving 8 bases not matched to a gene. TCRdb keeps only in-frame clones here, not all; method: immunoSEQ multiplex PCR. This sample has roughly 350,000 clones, with approximately 90% found just once. Regarding treatment: around 19 received Ad26.COV2.S at low or high dose, single or two shots; about 5 received placebo; per-sample allocation not given. At day 63 after the first vaccine or placebo injection, samples were drawn. This rearrangement joins TRBV5-8 to TRBJ2-3; 13 nucleotides line up with TRBD2. The TCR comes from a person between 18 and 60 years old who received the Ad26.COV2.S COVID-19 vaccine or a placebo. Sample: peripheral blood, taken in a trial of Ad26.COV2.S vaccine versus placebo. This CDR3 is CASSLFWTSGSLDTQYF. The CDR3, as DNA: TGTGCCAGCAGCTTGTTCTGGACTAGCGGGAGTCTCGATACGCAGTATTTT.